Following are 8 T cell receptor beta chains from one sample sequenced in a study of metastatic and nonmetastatic thyroid tumors. TCRdb re-called the PCR reads via MiXCR. The sample lists tens of thousands of clones, 10% to 15% occurring once. Until they underwent thyroid surgery, no patient had received any treatment. The sequenced sample consisted of blood. The receptors derive from a female donor with papillary thyroid cancer or a benign thyroid nodule (not recorded which). Some clones in this sample may be carry-over from other donors' samples.

This clone was seen repeatedly, ten times or more. The chain uses TRBV10-3 and TRBJ2-7; D may be TRBD1 or TRBD2 (6 bases each). Trimming left V 0 bases short and J 7 bases short, with 13 bases between. The V gene's germline CDR1 is ENHRY and CDR2 SYGVKD. The CDR3 has 14 amino acids. The CDR3 DNA reads as TGTGCCATCAGTGAGTCGGGGGGCCAGGGGGAGCAGTACTTC. Its protein product is CAISESGGQGEQYF.

In this sample, this clone turned up many times. This CDR3 is missing its conserved last phenylalanine or tryptophan, likely due to a read error. V gene TRBV6-1 combines with J gene TRBJ1-1; TRBD1 aligns across 8 bases. This CDR3 has 15 amino acids. In germline, CDR1 is MNHNS, CDR2 SASEGT. With 8 bases clipped from V and 1 base from J, the junction kept 9 bases outside the gene matches. The CDR3 DNA is TGTGCCAGCCTAGTCAGGGGGCTAAGGAACACTGAAGCTTTCCTT. Residues: CASLVRGLRNTEAFL.

At least ten counts were recorded for this clone. This sequence joins TRBV6-1 and TRBJ2-5, with TRBD2 as a possible D gene (6 bases). This CDR3 contains 15 residues. The germline CDR1 and CDR2 sequences are MNHNS and SASEGT. The V end lost 5 bases, the J end lost 1 base, and 14 bases lay between the germline ends. Written as DNA, the CDR3 is TGTGCCAGCAGTCTTCCGGGAGCTCCCCAAGAGACCCAGTACTTC. Its protein product is CASSLPGAPQETQYF.

This clone has a handful of counts. The chain is built from TRBV10-2 and TRBJ2-5; 8 bases agree with TRBD1. Germline V gene data show CDR1 as WSHSY and CDR2 as SAAADI. The CDR3 has 15 amino acids. V lost 2 bases to trimming and J lost 2 bases; unmatched junction nucleotides: 4. The CDR3 coding sequence is TGCGCCAGCAGTGAGCCGAGGACAGGGCAAGAGACCCAGTACTTC. Amino acid sequence: CASSEPRTGQETQYF.

About this clone itself: A read error may produce the germline difference seen at one junction end. This chain links TRBV15 with TRBJ2-7, with D hard to call. Germline assignment: CDR1 LNHNV and CDR2 YYDKDF (reference sequence). This CDR3 comprises 13 residues. The CDR3 DNA reads as TGTGCCACCAGCAGAGGGGCATCCTACGAGCTGTACTTC. Protein sequence: CATSRGASYELYF.

This clone was detected only a few times. The V gene is TRBV6-1, the J gene TRBJ1-5; TRBD1 matches 7 bases. This CDR3 has 17 residues. Germline V gives CDR1 MNHNS, CDR2 SASEGT. V gave up 1 base and J gave up 5 bases; unmatched junction bases: 11. The CDR3 DNA is TGTGCCAGCAGTGAAGGTCCCGACAGGGTGGGTGATCAGCCCCAGCATTTT. Residues: CASSEGPDRVGDQPQHF.

This clone was recorded at least ten times. The chain joins TRBV6-2 or TRBV6-3 to TRBJ1-2, with D unresolved. The CDR3 is 12 residues long. The ends were cut back, 8 bases at V and 8 bases at J, with 15 bases in the middle. Per the germline V gene, CDR1 is MNHEY and CDR2 is SVGEGT. Written as DNA, the CDR3 is TGTGCCAGCGGACCTTCAGGAGGGGGCTACACCTTC. Translating it yields CASGPSGGGYTF.

This clone was picked up many times. The chain joins TRBV13 to TRBJ1-2; possible D gene TRBD1, 6 bases. This CDR3 has 16 residues. CDR1 PRHDT and CDR2 FYEKMQ come from the germline V gene (reference sequence). Trimming shortened V by 1 base and J by 4 bases, and 16 bases separated the two germline ends. The CDR3 loop reads CASSLELGASPYGYTF. The CDR3 DNA reads as TGTGCCAGCAGCTTAGAACTGGGGGCGTCCCCCTATGGCTACACCTTC.